Below, one T cell receptor (beta chain) is given with its context. Its antigen is not known. TRB cDNA was prepared as libraries by UMI-labeled 5' RACE. TCRdb re-analyzed the 5' RACE reads; it lists each CDR3 protein once, without DNA. The sample holds thousands of distinct CDR3 sequences. The CDR3 sequence is 13 residues long. CDR1 SQVTM and CDR2 ANQGSEA come from the germline V gene. This sample was taken from a study of CXCR3-negative and CXCR3-positive naive CD8 T cells. Study conclusions and caveats: Within a donor, both naive subsets shared TRBV-TRBJ usage, unlike memory cells. TRB CDR3s of CXCR3-positive naive cells were more hydrophobic than those of CXCR3-negative naive cells. Naive subsets showed comparable surface CD5, and TCR interaction strength was also inferred from TRB CDR3 physicochemistry.

The TCR comes from a human donor in good health. Some clones in this sample may be carry-over from other donors' samples. The rearrangement joins TRBV29-1 to TRBJ2-2; TCRdb calls TRBD2, which cannot be checked without DNA. Sequenced: naive CXCR3+ CD8+ T cells from blood. Subset reported: CD45RO-CCR7+CD27+CD95- naive CD8+ T cells expressing CXCR3 (TNR3+). The chain's CDR3 is CSVEGGLAGELFF.